This T cell receptor beta chain stems from a study of identical twins. Findings of the study overall: The study found excess low generation probability among twin-shared out-of-frame alpha sequences. The degree of excess twin sharing was weaker in beta out-of-frame sequences. Monozygotic twin pairs showed more out-of-frame TCR alpha sharing than models estimated.

V gave up 5 bases and J gave up 6 bases, with 12 bases separating them. From germline, CDR1 is SGHTA and CDR2 FQGNSA. The length of the CDR3 is 13 residues. TCRdb re-called the 5' RACE reads with MiXCR, one entry per CDR3 protein. The profile covers some 500,000 distinct CDR3 sequences, with over 8.5% appearing a single time and approximately 3% taken by the ten largest. This clonotype was observed many times. Antigen unknown. The same sample was also used in a study of yellow fever vaccine responses in identical twins. That paper states: The T cell response to vaccination in identical twins was reportedly partly convergent and partly personalized.

Specimen: PBMCs. This receptor was identified in a young woman in good health. The chain employs TRBV7-2 and TRBJ2-3; tentatively, D is TRBD1 (6 bases). CDR3 DNA: TGTGCCAGCAGCCGAGGGGGTTCGGATACGCAGTATTTT. Translation gives CASSRGGSDTQYF. Together with reference TRBV7-2 and TRBJ2-3, the CDR3 gives the full variable domain: GAGVSQSPSNKVTEKGKDVELRCDPISGHTALYWYRQSLGQGLEFLIYFQGNSAPDKSGLPSDRFSAERTGGSVSTLTIQRTQQEDSAVYLCASSRGGSDTQYFGPGTRLTVL.